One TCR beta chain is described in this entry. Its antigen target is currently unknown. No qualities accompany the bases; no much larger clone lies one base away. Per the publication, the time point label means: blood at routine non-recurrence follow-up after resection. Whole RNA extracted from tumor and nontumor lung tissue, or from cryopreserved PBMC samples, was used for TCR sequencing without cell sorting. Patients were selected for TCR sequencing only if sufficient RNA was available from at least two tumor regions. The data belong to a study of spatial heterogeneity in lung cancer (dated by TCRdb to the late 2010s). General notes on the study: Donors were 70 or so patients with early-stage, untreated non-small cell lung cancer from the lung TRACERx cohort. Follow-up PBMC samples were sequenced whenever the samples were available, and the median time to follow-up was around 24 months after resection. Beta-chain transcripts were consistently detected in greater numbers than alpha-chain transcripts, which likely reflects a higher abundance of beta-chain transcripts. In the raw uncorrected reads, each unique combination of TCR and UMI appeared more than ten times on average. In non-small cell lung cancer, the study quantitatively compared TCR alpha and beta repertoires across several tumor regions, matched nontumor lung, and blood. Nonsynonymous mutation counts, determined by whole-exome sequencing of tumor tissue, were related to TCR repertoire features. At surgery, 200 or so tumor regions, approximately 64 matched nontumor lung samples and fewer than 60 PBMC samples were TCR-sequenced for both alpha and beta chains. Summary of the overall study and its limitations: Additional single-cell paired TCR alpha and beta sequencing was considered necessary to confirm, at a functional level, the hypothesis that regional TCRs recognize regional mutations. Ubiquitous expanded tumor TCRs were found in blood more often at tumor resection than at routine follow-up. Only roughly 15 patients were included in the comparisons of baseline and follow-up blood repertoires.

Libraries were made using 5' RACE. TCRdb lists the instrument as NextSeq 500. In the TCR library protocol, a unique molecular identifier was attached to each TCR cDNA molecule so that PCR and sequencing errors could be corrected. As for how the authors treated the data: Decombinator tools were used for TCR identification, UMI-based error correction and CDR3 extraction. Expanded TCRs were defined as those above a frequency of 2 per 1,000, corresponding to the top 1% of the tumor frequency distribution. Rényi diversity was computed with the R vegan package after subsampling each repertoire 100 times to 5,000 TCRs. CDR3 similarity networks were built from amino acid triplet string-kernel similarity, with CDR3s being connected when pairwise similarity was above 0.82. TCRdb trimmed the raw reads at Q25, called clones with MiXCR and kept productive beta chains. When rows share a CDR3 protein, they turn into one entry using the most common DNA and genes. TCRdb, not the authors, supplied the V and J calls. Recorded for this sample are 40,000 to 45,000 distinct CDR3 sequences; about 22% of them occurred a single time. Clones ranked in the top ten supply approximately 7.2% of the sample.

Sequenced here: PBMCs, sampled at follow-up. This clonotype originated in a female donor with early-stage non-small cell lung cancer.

CDR3 sequence: CASSLPGAGNQPQHF. The sequenced DNA: TGTGCCAGCAGTTTACCCGGGGCGGGCAATCAGCCCCAGCATTTT. This receptor chain uses TRBV12-3 or TRBV12-4 and TRBJ1-5; the D segment could be TRBD1, given 5 matching bases. From the cysteine up to the phenylalanine, the CDR3 has a length of 15 residues. The kept DNA is CDR3 alone, 45 bases in frame from the first base. Trimming takes 2 bases from V and 2 bases from J, and the germline ends sit 10 bases apart.